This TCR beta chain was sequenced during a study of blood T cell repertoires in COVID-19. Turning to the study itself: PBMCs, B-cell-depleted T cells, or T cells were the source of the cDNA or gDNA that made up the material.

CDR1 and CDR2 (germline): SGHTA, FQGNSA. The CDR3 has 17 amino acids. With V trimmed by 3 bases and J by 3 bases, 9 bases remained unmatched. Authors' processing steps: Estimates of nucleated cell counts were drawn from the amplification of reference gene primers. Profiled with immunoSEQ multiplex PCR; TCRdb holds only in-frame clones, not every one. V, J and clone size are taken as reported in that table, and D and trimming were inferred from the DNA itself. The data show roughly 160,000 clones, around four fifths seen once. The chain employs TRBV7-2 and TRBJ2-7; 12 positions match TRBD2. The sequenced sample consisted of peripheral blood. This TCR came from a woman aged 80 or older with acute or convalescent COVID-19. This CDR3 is CASSFLAGGPSIYEQYF. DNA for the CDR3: TGTGCCAGCAGCTTCCTAGCGGGGGGGCCGTCAATCTACGAGCAGTACTTC.